This T cell receptor (beta chain) was sequenced during a study of beta chain features in type 1 diabetes. Germline CDR1 is SGHRS and CDR2 is YFSETQ. The J segment lost 5 bases and the V segment lost 0 bases, leaving 4 bases of the junction unmatched. The CDR3 runs to 15 residues. This clone has only a few counts. What it binds is unknown. The sequenced template was cDNA made from the entire isolated RNA. Generated by immunoSEQ multiplex PCR, the TCRdb table keeps only in-frame clones and is missing some. This sample yields a few hundred thousand clones, of which roughly 20% are seen a single time; 0.025% to 0.035% belongs to the top ten. Findings and limits, study-wide: Here, the possible influence of HLA type (on TCRB rearrangement) remained unresolved. Cells with high TCR expression could be over-represented by cDNA sequencing. Type 1 diabetes patients had moderately but significantly shorter TCRB CDR3s in all four CD4+ subsets.

The rearrangement links TRBV5-1 to TRBJ2-1; 8 bases line up with TRBD1. The TCR was taken from a woman in her thirties or forties with type 1 diabetes. What was sequenced was naive CD4+ T cells from blood. CDR3 bases: TGCGCCAGCAGCTTGGGGACAGGGCCTCACAATGAGCAGTTCTTC. Protein sequence: CASSLGTGPHNEQFF.